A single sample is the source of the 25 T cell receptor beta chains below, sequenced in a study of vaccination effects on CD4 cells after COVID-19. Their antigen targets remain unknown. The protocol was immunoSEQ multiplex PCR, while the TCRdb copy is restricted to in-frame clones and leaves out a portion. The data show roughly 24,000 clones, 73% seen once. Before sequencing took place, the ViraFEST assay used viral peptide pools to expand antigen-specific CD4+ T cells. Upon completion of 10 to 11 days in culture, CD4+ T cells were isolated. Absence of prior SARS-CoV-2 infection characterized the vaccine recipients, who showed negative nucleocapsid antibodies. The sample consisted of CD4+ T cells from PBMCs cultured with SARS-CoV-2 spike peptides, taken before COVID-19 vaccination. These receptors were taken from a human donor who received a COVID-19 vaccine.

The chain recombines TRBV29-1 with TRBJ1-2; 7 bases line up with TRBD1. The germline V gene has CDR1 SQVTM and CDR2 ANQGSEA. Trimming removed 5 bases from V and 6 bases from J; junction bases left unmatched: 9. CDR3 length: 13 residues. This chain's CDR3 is CSVSPQGDHGYTF. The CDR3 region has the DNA TGCAGCGTTAGCCCCCAGGGGGATCATGGCTACACCTTC.

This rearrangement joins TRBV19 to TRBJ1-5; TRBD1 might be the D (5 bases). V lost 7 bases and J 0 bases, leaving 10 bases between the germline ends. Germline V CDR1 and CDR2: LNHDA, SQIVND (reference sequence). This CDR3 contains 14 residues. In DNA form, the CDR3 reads TGTGCCAGTACCCGGACAAATAGCAATCAGCCCCAGCATTTT. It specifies CASTRTNSNQPQHF.

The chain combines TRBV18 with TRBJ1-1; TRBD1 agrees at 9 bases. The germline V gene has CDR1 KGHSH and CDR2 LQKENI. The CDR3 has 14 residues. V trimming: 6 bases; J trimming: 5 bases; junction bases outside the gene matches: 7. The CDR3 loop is CASSEGQGGTEAFF. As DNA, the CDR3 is TGTGCCAGCTCCGAGGGACAGGGTGGGACTGAAGCTTTCTTT. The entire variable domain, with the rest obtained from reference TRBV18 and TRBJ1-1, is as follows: NAGVMQNPRHLVRRRGQEARLRCSPMKGHSHVYWYRQLPEEGLKFMVYLQKENIIDESGMPKERFSAEFPKEGPSILRIQQVVRGDSAAYFCASSEGQGGTEAFFGQGTRLTVV.

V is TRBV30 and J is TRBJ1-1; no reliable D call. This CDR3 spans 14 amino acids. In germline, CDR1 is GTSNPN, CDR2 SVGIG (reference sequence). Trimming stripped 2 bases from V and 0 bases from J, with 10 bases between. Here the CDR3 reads CAWSSVNMNTEAFF. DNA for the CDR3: TGTGCCTGGAGTTCGGTGAACATGAACACTGAAGCTTTCTTT.

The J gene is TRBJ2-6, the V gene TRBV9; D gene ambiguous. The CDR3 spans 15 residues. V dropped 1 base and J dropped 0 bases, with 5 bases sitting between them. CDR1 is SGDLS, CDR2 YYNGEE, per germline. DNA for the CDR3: TGTGCCAGCAGCGTACCGCGCTCTGGGGCCAACGTCCTGACTTTC. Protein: CASSVPRSGANVLTF.

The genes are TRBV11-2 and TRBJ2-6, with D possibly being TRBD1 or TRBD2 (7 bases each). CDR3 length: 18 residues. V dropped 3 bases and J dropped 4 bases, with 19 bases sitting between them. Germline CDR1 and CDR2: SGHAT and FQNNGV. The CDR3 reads CASSFSTGRARGANVLTF. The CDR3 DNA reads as TGTGCCAGCAGCTTCTCGACAGGGAGGGCGAGAGGGGCCAACGTCCTGACTTTC.

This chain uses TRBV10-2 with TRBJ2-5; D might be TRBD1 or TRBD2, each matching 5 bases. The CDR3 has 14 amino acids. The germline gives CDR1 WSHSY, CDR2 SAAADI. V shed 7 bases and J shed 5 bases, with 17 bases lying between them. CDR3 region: CASTSGTSRETQYF. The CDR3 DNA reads TGCGCCAGCACTTCCGGGACCTCCCGGGAGACCCAGTACTTC.

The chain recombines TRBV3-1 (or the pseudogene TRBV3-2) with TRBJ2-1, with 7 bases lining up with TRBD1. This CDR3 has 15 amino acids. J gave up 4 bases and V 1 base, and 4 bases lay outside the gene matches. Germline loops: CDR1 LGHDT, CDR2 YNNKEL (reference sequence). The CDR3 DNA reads TGTGCCAGCAGCCAAGGACAGGGCGGGTACAATGAGCAGTTCTTC. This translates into CASSQGQGGYNEQFF.

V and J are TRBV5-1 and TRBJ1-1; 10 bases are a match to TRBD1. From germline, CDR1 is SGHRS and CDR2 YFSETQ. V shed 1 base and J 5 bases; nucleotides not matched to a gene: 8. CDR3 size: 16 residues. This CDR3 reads CASSLRQGAFGTEAFF. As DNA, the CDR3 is TGCGCCAGCAGCTTGAGACAGGGGGCATTTGGGACTGAAGCTTTCTTT. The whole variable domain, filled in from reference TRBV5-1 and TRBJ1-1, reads KAGVTQTPRYLIKTRGQQVTLSCSPISGHRSVSWYQQTPGQGLQFLFEYFSETQRNKGNFPGRFSGRQFSNSRSEMNVSTLELGDSALYLCASSLRQGAFGTEAFFGQGTRLTVV.

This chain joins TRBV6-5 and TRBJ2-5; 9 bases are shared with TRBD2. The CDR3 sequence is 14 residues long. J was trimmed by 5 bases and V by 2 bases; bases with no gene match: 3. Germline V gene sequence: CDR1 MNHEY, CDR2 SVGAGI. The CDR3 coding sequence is TGTGCCAGCAGTTACGCTAGCGGGGACGAGACCCAGTACTTC. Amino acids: CASSYASGDETQYF.

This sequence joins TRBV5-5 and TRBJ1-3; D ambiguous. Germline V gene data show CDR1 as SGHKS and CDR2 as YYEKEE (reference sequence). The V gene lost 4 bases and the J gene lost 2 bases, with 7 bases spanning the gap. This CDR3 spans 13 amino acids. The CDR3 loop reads CASSVDTGNTIYF. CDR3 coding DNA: TGTGCCAGCAGCGTCGACACTGGAAACACCATATATTTT.

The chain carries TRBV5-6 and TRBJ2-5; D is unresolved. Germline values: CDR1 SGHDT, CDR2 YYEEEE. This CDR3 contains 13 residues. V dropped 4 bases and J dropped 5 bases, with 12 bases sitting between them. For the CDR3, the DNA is TGTGCCAGCAGCCAACCGGGTCAGGAGACCCAGTACTTC. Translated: CASSQPGQETQYF.

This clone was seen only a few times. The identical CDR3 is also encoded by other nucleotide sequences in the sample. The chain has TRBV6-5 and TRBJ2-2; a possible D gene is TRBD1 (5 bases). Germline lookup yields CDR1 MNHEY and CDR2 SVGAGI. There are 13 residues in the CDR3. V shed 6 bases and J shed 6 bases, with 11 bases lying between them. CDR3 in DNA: TGTGCCAGCAGGCCTCGCAGGGCCGGGGAGCTGTTTTTT. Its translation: CASRPRRAGELFF.

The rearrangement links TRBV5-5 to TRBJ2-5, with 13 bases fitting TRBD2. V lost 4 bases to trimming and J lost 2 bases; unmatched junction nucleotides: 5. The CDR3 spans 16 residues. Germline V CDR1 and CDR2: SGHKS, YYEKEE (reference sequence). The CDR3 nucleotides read TGTGCCAGCAGCCGGGGACTAGCGGGACTTCAAGAGACCCAGTACTTC. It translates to CASSRGLAGLQETQYF. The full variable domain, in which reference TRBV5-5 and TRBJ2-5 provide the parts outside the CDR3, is DAGVTQSPTHLIKTRGQQVTLRCSPISGHKSVSWYQQVLGQGPQFIFQYYEKEERGRGNFPDRFSARQFPNYSSELNVNALLLGDSALYLCASSRGLAGLQETQYFGPGTRLLVL.

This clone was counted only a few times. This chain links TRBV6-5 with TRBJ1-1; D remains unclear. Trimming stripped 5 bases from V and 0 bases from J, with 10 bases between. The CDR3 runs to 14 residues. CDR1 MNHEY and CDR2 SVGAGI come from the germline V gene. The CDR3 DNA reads TGTGCCAGCAGTCTTGACATTATGAACACTGAAGCTTTCTTT. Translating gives CASSLDIMNTEAFF.

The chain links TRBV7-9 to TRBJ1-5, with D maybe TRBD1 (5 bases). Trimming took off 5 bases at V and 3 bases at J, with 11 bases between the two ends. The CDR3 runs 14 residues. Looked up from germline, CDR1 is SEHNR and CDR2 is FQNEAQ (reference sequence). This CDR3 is CASSGGRNNQPQHF. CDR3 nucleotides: TGTGCCAGCAGCGGGGGACGGAACAATCAGCCCCAGCATTTT.

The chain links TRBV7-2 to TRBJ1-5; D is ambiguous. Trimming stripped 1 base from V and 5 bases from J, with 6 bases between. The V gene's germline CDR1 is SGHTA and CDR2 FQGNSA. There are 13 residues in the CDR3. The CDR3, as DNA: TGTGCCAGCAGCTTAGATTCTGATCAGCCCCAGCATTTT. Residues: CASSLDSDQPQHF.

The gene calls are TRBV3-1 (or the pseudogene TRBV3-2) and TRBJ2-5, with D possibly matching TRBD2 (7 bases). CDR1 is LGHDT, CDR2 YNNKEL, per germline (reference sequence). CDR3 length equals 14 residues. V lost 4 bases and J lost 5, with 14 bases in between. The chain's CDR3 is CASSLEGGEETQYF. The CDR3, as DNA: TGTGCCAGCAGCCTCGAGGGGGGGGAGGAGACCCAGTACTTC.

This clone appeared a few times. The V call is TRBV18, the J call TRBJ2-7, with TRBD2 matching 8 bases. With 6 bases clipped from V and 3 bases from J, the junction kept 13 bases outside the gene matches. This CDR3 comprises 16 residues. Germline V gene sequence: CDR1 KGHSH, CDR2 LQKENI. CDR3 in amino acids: CASSTEEREIFYEQYF. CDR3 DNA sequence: TGTGCCAGCTCCACCGAAGAGCGGGAGATATTCTACGAGCAGTACTTC.

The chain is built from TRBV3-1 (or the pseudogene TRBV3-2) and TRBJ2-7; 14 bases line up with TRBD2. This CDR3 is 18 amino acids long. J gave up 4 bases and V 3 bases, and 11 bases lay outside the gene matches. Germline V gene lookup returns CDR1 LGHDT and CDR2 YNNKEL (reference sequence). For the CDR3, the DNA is TGTGCCAGCAGCCAGTTATCCGGGACTAGCGGGAGTGTATACGAGCAGTACTTC. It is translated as CASSQLSGTSGSVYEQYF.

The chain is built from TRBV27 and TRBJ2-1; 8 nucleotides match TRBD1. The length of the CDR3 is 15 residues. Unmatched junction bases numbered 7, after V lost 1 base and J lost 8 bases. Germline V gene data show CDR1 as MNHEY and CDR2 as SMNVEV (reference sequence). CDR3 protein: CASSLWAGGADEQFF. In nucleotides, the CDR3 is TGTGCCAGCAGTTTATGGGCAGGGGGCGCGGATGAGCAGTTCTTC.

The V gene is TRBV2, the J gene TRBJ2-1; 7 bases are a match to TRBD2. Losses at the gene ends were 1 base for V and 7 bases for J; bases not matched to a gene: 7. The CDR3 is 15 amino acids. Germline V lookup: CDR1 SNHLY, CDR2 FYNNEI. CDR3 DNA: TGTGCCAGCAGTGAAGGCGGGGGAGCGAAGAATGAGCAGTTCTTC. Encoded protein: CASSEGGGAKNEQFF.

This chain's CDR3 is CAIILAGDYNEQFF. DNA for the CDR3: TGTGCCATCATTCTAGCGGGGGACTACAATGAGCAGTTCTTC. The gene calls are TRBV10-3 and TRBJ2-1; 10 bases are a match to TRBD2. V shed 7 bases, J shed 3 bases, and the junction held 3 bases outside the gene matches. Per the germline V gene, CDR1 is ENHRY and CDR2 is SYGVKD. The CDR3 covers 14 residues.

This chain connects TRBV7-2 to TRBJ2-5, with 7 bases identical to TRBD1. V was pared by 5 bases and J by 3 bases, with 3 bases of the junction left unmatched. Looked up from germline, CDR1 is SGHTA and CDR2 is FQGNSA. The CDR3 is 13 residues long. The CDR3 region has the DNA TGTGCCAGCAGCCGAGGACAGGAAGAGACCCAGTACTTC. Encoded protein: CASSRGQEETQYF. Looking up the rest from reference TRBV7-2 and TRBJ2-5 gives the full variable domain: GAGVSQSPSNKVTEKGKDVELRCDPISGHTALYWYRQSLGQGLEFLIYFQGNSAPDKSGLPSDRFSAERTGGSVSTLTIQRTQQEDSAVYLCASSRGQEETQYFGPGTRLLVL.

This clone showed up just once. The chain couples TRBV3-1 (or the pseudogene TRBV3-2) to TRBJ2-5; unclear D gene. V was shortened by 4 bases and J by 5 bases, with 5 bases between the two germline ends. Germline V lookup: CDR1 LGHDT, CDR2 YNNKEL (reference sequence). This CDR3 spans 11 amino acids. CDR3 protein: CASSLMETQYF. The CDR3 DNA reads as TGTGCCAGCAGCCTGATGGAGACCCAGTACTTC.